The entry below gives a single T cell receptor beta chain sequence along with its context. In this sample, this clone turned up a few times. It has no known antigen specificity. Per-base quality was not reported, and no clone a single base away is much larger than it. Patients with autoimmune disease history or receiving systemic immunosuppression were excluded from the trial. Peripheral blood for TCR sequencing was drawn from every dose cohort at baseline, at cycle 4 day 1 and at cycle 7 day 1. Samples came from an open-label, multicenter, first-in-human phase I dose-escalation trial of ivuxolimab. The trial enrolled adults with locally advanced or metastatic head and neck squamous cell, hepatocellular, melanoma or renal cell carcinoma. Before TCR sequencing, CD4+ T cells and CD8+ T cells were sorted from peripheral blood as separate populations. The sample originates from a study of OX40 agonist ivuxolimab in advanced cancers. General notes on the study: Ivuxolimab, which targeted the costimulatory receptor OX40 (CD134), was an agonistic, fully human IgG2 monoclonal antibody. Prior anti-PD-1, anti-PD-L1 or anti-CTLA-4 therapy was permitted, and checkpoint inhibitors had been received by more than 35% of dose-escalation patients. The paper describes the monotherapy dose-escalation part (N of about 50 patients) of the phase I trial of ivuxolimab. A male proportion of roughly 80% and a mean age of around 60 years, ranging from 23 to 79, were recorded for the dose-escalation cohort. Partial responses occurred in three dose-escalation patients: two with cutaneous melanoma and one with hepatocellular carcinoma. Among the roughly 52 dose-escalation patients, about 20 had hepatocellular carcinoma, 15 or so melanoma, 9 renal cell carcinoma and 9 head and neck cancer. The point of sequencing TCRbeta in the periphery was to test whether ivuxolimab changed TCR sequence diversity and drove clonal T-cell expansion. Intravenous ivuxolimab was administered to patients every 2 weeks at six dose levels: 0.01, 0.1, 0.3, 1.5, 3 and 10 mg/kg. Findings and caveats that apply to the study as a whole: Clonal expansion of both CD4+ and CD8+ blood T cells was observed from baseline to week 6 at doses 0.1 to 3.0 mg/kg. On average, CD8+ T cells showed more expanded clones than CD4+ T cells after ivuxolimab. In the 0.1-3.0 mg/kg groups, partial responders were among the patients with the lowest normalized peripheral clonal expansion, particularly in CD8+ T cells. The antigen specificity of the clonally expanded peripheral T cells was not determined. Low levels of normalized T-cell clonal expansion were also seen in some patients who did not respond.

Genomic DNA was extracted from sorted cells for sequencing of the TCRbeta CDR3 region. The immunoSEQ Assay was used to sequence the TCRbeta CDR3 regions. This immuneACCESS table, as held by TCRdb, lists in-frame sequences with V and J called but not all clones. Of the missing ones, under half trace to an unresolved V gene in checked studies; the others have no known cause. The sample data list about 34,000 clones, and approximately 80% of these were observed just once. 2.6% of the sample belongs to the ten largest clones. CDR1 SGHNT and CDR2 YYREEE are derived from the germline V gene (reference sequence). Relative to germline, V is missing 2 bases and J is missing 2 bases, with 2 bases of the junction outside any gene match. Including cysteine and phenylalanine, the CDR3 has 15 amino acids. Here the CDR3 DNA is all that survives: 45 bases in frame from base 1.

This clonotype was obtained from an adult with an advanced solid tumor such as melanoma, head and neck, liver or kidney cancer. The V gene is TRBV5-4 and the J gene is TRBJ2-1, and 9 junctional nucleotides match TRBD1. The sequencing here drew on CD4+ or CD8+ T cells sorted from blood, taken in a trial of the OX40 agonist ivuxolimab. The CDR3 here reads CASSFDRGTYNEQFF. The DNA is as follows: TGTGCCAGCAGCTTTGACAGGGGGACCTACAATGAGCAGTTCTTC.